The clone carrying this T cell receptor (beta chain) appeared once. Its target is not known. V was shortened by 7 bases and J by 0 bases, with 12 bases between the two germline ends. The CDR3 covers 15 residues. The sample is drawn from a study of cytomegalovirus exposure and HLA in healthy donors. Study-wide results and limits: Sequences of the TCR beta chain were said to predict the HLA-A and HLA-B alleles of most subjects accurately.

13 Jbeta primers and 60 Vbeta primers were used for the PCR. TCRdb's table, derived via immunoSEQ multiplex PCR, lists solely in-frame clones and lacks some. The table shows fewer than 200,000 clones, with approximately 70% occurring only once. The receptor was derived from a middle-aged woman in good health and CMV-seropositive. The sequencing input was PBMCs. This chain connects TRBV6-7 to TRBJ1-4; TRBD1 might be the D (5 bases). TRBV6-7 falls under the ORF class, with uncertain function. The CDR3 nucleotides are TGTGCCAGCACCCAAAACAGGTCAACTAATGAAAAACTGTTTTTT. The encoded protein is CASTQNRSTNEKLFF.